The rows below give T cell receptor beta chains drawn from one sample of a study of beta chain features in type 1 diabetes. Generated by immunoSEQ multiplex PCR, the TCRdb table keeps only in-frame clones and is missing some. The sample shows 350,000 or so clones, about 19% of them seen only once. Sequenced sample: naive CD4+ T cells from blood. Receptors were obtained from a young woman in good health. CDR3s include the opening cysteine and the closing phenylalanine or tryptophan. Each record gives: V gene, J gene, D gene, clone size, CDR3 DNA, CDR3 protein. The D gene is left open where the match is weak. Expanded clones are given a class, and other clones once, few, many or no size at all.

TRBV19	TRBJ1-1	.	.	TGTGCCAGTAGTCGCCCCGCGGGGTTGAACACTGAAGCTTTCTTT	CASSRPAGLNTEAFF
TRBV7-8	TRBJ1-3	TRBD1	.	TGTGCCAGCAGTCATCCCGGGACAGTCACGAACACCATATATTTT	CASSHPGTVTNTIYF
TRBV28	TRBJ1-2	TRBD1	.	TGTGCCAGCAGTCCCCGGGACAGCTATGGCTACACCTTC	CASSPRDSYGYTF
TRBV4-2	TRBJ2-5	TRBD1	few	TGTGCCAGCAGCCAAGAATTGCGGGGACAGGGGCCTAGGGAGACCCAGTACTTC	CASSQELRGQGPRETQYF
TRBV20-1	TRBJ2-3	.	.	TGCAGTGCTCCACAGGCAGATACGCAGTATTTT	CSAPQADTQYF
TRBV2	TRBJ2-6	.	few	TGTGCCAGCAGTGACGCGGTGGGCCTGACTTTC	CASSDAVGLTF
TRBV2	TRBJ2-1	TRBD2	few	TGTGCCAGCTTACAAGGTGGGGAGGGGTACAATGAGCAGTTCTTC	CASLQGGEGYNEQFF
TRBV28	TRBJ1-2	.	.	TGTGCCAGCATTTCTCGGGGGGGAGGTGACTATGGCTACACCTTC	CASISRGGGDYGYTF
TRBV5-4	TRBJ1-1	.	.	TGTGCCAGCAGCTTTGAGACAGGAACAACTGAAGCTTTCTTT	CASSFETGTTEAFF
TRBV9	TRBJ2-2	TRBD2	.	TGTGCCAGCAGCGCAGCGGGGCCTACCGGGGAGCTGTTTTTT	CASSAAGPTGELFF
TRBV5-1	TRBJ1-4	TRBD1	.	TGCGCCAGCAGCTCCCCGGGGACAGGGAACGAAAAACTGTTTTTT	CASSSPGTGNEKLFF
TRBV6-5	TRBJ2-3	TRBD2	few	TGTGCCAGCAGCTATAGCGGGGGCCTCACAGATACGCAGTATTTT	CASSYSGGLTDTQYF
TRBV9	TRBJ2-3	TRBD1	few	TGTGCCAGCAGCGCCACAGGGGAGAGGACAGATACGCAGTATTTT	CASSATGERTDTQYF
TRBV30	TRBJ2-3	TRBD2	.	TGTGCCTGGAGTGCTAGCGGGAGCAGAGATACGCAGTATTTT	CAWSASGSRDTQYF
TRBV27	TRBJ2-3	TRBD2	few	TGTGCCAGCAGTTTATCACCTTCGGGACTAGTACGCACAGATACGCAGTATTTT	CASSLSPSGLVRTDTQYF
TRBV21-1	TRBJ1-5	.	.	TGTGCCAGCAGCAAAGATTCCCGGGACAGGGGTAATCAGCCCCAGCATTTT	CASSKDSRDRGNQPQHF
TRBV7-2	TRBJ2-1	TRBD2	.	TGTGCCAGCAGCTCTAGCGGGAGCGGCAATGAGCAGTTCTTC	CASSSSGSGNEQFF
TRBV9	TRBJ1-6	.	.	TGTGCCAGCAGCGTAGTTGAGGGAGAGAGGAATTCACCCCTCCACTTT	CASSVVEGERNSPLHF
TRBV6-5	TRBJ2-7	.	few	TGTGCCAGCAGTTACTCGATGGCGGGAACCTACGAGCAGTACTTC	CASSYSMAGTYEQYF
TRBV11-1	TRBJ2-7	TRBD2	few	TGTGCCAGCGGCCGGACTAGCGACTCCTACGAGCAGTACTTC	CASGRTSDSYEQYF
TRBV18	TRBJ2-7	TRBD1	few	TGTGCCAGCTCACGACAGGGGAGCTCCTACGAGCAGTACTTC	CASSRQGSSYEQYF
TRBV7-2	TRBJ2-5	.	.	TGTGCCAGCAGCCCTCAGCCAGGGGAAGAGACCCAGTACTTC	CASSPQPGEETQYF
TRBV7-9	TRBJ2-3	TRBD2	few	TGTGCCAGCAGCTTAAGGCGGGAGAAGGGAGATACGCAGTATTTT	CASSLRREKGDTQYF
TRBV4-1	TRBJ2-3	.	.	TGCGCCAGCAGCCGCCGGTTGATTAGCACAGATACGCAGTATTTT	CASSRRLISTDTQYF
TRBV30	TRBJ2-1	TRBD1	.	TGTGCCTTGGGACCGGGACAGGGAGCCAATGAGCAGTTCTTC	CALGPGQGANEQFF
TRBV7-9	TRBJ1-1	.	few	TGTGCCAGCAGCGCAGGGAACACTGAAGCTTTCTTT	CASSAGNTEAFF
TRBV2	TRBJ1-1	.	.	TGTGCCAGCAGTCAGAGCATGGAGCCTCTGAACACTGAAGCTTTCTTT	CASSQSMEPLNTEAFF
TRBV7-2	TRBJ2-5	TRBD2	few	TGTGCCAGCAGCCCGGGAGGGGAGAAGACCCAGTACTTC	CASSPGGEKTQYF
TRBV15	TRBJ1-2	TRBD1	.	TGTGCCACCAGCAGGGAGACAGGGATTACTAACTATGGCTACACCTTC	CATSRETGITNYGYTF
TRBV29-1	TRBJ1-4	.	few	TGCAGCGTTGAAATAGGCAGGGGTGGAGGAAAACTGTTTTTT	CSVEIGRGGGKLFF
TRBV30	TRBJ2-1	TRBD2	few	TGTGCCTTTTCTCCCGGGACTAGCGGGAAAAATGAGCAGTTCTTC	CAFSPGTSGKNEQFF
TRBV7-2	TRBJ2-5	TRBD2	few	TGTGCCAGCAGCTTAAGCGGGGGCTCAGGGGCCCAGTACTTC	CASSLSGGSGAQYF
TRBV19	TRBJ1-1	.	.	TGTGCCAGTAGTTCAACAGGGTCGGTGAACACTGAAGCTTTCTTT	CASSSTGSVNTEAFF